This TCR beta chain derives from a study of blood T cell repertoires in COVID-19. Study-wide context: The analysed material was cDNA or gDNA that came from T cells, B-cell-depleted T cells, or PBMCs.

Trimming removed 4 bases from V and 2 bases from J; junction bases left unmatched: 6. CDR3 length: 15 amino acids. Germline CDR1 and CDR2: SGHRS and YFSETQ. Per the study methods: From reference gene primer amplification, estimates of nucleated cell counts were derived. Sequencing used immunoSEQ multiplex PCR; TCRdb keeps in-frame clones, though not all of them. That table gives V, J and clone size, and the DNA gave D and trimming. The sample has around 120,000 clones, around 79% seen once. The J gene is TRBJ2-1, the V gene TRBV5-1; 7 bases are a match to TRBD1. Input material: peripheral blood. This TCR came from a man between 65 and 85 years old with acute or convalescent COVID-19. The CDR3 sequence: CASSAAGTAYNEQFF. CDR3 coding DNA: TGCGCCAGCAGCGCAGCCGGGACAGCCTACAATGAGCAGTTCTTC.